A selection of T cell receptor beta chains follows, all from one sample in a study of T cell clones after liver transplantation. Assay: immunoSEQ multiplex PCR; the TCRdb copy retains only in-frame clones and omits some. The sample gives tens of thousands of clones, roughly three quarters of which show up once; around 9.6% is in the top ten. The sequencing used CD4+ T cells from blood, collected at the 22-month timepoint. The receptors here all came from a human patient who received a liver transplant. Among the T cells, some may be from the graft donor. Both conserved end residues are part of each CDR3. The D gene is left open where the match is weak. Only part of the rows carry a size: once, few, many, or a class if the clone is expanded.

cdr3_aa: CASTSKGGNTEAFF
cdr3_nt: TGTGCCAGTACCTCCAAGGGGGGGAACACTGAAGCTTTCTTT
j_call: TRBJ1-1
d_call: NA
v_call: TRBV19
clone_size: NA

cdr3_aa: CASSMGAEDTQYF
cdr3_nt: TGTGCCAGTAGTATGGGCGCGGAAGATACGCAGTATTTT
j_call: TRBJ2-3
d_call: NA
v_call: TRBV19
clone_size: NA

cdr3_aa: CASSRGTGLEQYF
cdr3_nt: TGTGCCAGCAGCCGAGGAACAGGGTTAGAGCAGTACTTC
j_call: TRBJ2-7
d_call: NA
v_call: TRBV14
clone_size: NA

cdr3_aa: CASSAQGTSAEAFF
cdr3_nt: TGTGCCAGCAGCGCACAGGGTACAAGCGCTGAAGCTTTCTTT
j_call: TRBJ1-1
d_call: NA
v_call: TRBV9
clone_size: NA

cdr3_aa: CASSQDPSGRGNEQFF
cdr3_nt: TGCGCCAGCAGCCAAGATCCCTCGGGCCGGGGCAATGAGCAGTTCTTC
j_call: TRBJ2-1
d_call: NA
v_call: TRBV4-1
clone_size: NA

cdr3_aa: CASSPGVPNTEAFF
cdr3_nt: TGTGCCAGCAGCCCCGGGGTCCCCAACACTGAAGCTTTCTTT
j_call: TRBJ1-1
d_call: NA
v_call: TRBV6-4
clone_size: NA

cdr3_aa: CASSQGLRGEGANVLTF
cdr3_nt: TGCGCCAGCAGCCAAGGTCTTAGGGGGGAAGGGGCCAACGTCCTGACTTTC
j_call: TRBJ2-6
d_call: NA
v_call: TRBV5-1
clone_size: NA

cdr3_aa: CASIGGALAYGYTF
cdr3_nt: TGTGCCAGCATAGGGGGGGCCCTAGCCTATGGCTACACCTTC
j_call: TRBJ1-2
d_call: NA
v_call: TRBV28
clone_size: few

cdr3_aa: CASSPDGGPFQGGSPLHF
cdr3_nt: TGCGCCAGCAGCCCCGATGGGGGGCCGTTTCAGGGGGGGTCACCCCTCCACTTT
j_call: TRBJ1-6
d_call: TRBD1
v_call: TRBV10-2
clone_size: NA

cdr3_aa: CASSLHGGDTEAFF
cdr3_nt: TGTGCCAGCAGTTTACATGGAGGGGACACTGAAGCTTTCTTT
j_call: TRBJ1-1
d_call: NA
v_call: TRBV28
clone_size: NA

cdr3_aa: CASGMTSGTDTQYF
cdr3_nt: TGCGCCAGCGGAATGACTAGTGGCACAGATACGCAGTATTTT
j_call: TRBJ2-3
d_call: NA
v_call: TRBV10-2
clone_size: few

cdr3_aa: CASIRTSGGADTQYF
cdr3_nt: TGTGCCAGTATCCGGACTAGCGGGGGGGCAGATACGCAGTATTTT
j_call: TRBJ2-3
d_call: TRBD2
v_call: TRBV19
clone_size: NA

cdr3_aa: CASSLEQVSYEQYF
cdr3_nt: TGTGCCAGCAGCTTGGAACAGGTCTCCTACGAGCAGTACTTC
j_call: TRBJ2-7
d_call: NA
v_call: TRBV5-4
clone_size: NA

cdr3_aa: CASSVKGMETQYF
cdr3_nt: TGTGCCAGCAGTGTTAAGGGGATGGAGACCCAGTACTTC
j_call: TRBJ2-5
d_call: NA
v_call: TRBV6-1
clone_size: NA

cdr3_aa: CASSLGGSQGAEKLFF
cdr3_nt: TGTGCCAGCAGCTTAGGAGGATCCCAGGGAGCTGAAAAACTGTTTTTT
j_call: TRBJ1-4
d_call: NA
v_call: TRBV5-4
clone_size: NA

cdr3_aa: CASSPRLGGGTNEKLFF
cdr3_nt: TGTGCCAGCAGCCCCCGTCTGGGGGGCGGAACTAATGAAAAACTGTTTTTT
j_call: TRBJ1-4
d_call: NA
v_call: TRBV9
clone_size: NA

cdr3_aa: CASSEIMGQGYEQYF
cdr3_nt: TGTGCCAGCAGTGAAATTATGGGACAGGGATACGAGCAGTACTTC
j_call: TRBJ2-7
d_call: TRBD1
v_call: TRBV2
clone_size: NA

cdr3_aa: CASNRGGGRSYEQYF
cdr3_nt: TGTGCCAGCAATCGGGGGGGTGGCCGCTCCTACGAGCAGTACTTC
j_call: TRBJ2-7
d_call: TRBD2
v_call: TRBV27
clone_size: once

cdr3_aa: CASSLGPGDSYEQYF
cdr3_nt: TGTGCCAGCAGCTTAGGTCCGGGGGACTCCTACGAGCAGTACTTC
j_call: TRBJ2-7
d_call: NA
v_call: TRBV7-3
clone_size: once

cdr3_aa: CASSQWGVYGYTF
cdr3_nt: TGTGCCAGCAGCCAGTGGGGCGTCTATGGCTACACCTTC
j_call: TRBJ1-2
d_call: NA
v_call: TRBV27
clone_size: NA

cdr3_aa: CASSLDPSGGAKNIQYF
cdr3_nt: TGTGCCAGCAGCTTAGATCCTAGCGGGGGGGCCAAAAACATTCAGTACTTC
j_call: TRBJ2-4
d_call: TRBD2
v_call: TRBV7-2
clone_size: once

cdr3_aa: CASSFLTGLDEQYF
cdr3_nt: TGCGCCAGCAGCTTCTTGACAGGGCTGGACGAGCAGTACTTC
j_call: TRBJ2-7
d_call: TRBD1
v_call: TRBV5-1
clone_size: NA

cdr3_aa: CASSASLLANTQYF
cdr3_nt: TGTGCCAGCAGCGCCTCACTTCTAGCGAATACGCAGTATTTT
j_call: TRBJ2-3
d_call: NA
v_call: TRBV7-2
clone_size: few

cdr3_aa: CASSPGGGMNTEAFF
cdr3_nt: TGTGCCAGCAGCCCCGGTGGGGGGATGAACACTGAAGCTTTCTTT
j_call: TRBJ1-1
d_call: NA
v_call: TRBV11-3
clone_size: NA

cdr3_aa: CSAGTVETQYF
cdr3_nt: TGCAGTGCTGGGACAGTGGAGACCCAGTACTTC
j_call: TRBJ2-5
d_call: TRBD1
v_call: TRBV20-1
clone_size: few

cdr3_aa: CASRKGGGDEQFF
cdr3_nt: TGTGCCAGCCGTAAGGGTGGGGGGGATGAGCAGTTCTTC
j_call: TRBJ2-1
d_call: TRBD2
v_call: TRBV6-1
clone_size: NA

cdr3_aa: CASQRGTNEKLFF
cdr3_nt: TGTGCCAGCCAGAGAGGAACTAATGAAAAACTGTTTTTT
j_call: TRBJ1-4
d_call: NA
v_call: TRBV19
clone_size: NA

cdr3_aa: CASSEAGDGLYGYTF
cdr3_nt: TGTGCCAGCAGTGAAGCGGGGGACGGACTCTATGGCTACACCTTC
j_call: TRBJ1-2
d_call: NA
v_call: TRBV6-1
clone_size: few

cdr3_aa: CASSLAVAGIHEQYF
cdr3_nt: TGCGCCAGCAGCTTGGCCGTCGCGGGGATCCACGAGCAGTACTTC
j_call: TRBJ2-7
d_call: NA
v_call: TRBV5-1
clone_size: once

cdr3_aa: CASSQTPGIYGYTF
cdr3_nt: TGCGCCAGCAGCCAAACTCCGGGGATCTATGGCTACACCTTC
j_call: TRBJ1-2
d_call: NA
v_call: TRBV4-1
clone_size: few

cdr3_aa: CASSGLSGTYGYTF
cdr3_nt: TGTGCCAGCAGTGGATTGTCAGGGACCTATGGCTACACCTTC
j_call: TRBJ1-2
d_call: NA
v_call: TRBV6-1
clone_size: NA

cdr3_aa: CASSSGPSRANEKLFF
cdr3_nt: TGTGCCAGCAGCTCTGGACCCTCGCGGGCTAATGAAAAACTGTTTTTT
j_call: TRBJ1-4
d_call: NA
v_call: TRBV7-8
clone_size: NA

cdr3_aa: CASSPIVNSGANVLTF
cdr3_nt: TGTGCCAGCAGTCCGATCGTAAACTCTGGGGCCAACGTCCTGACTTTC
j_call: TRBJ2-6
d_call: NA
v_call: TRBV28
clone_size: NA

cdr3_aa: CASSTRTASYEQYF
cdr3_nt: TGTGCCAGCAGTACCCGGACGGCCTCCTACGAGCAGTACTTC
j_call: TRBJ2-7
d_call: NA
v_call: TRBV7-2
clone_size: few

cdr3_aa: CASSWISAGVNNSPLHF
cdr3_nt: TGTGCCAGCAGCTGGATCAGCGCGGGGGTAAATAATTCACCCCTCCACTTT
j_call: TRBJ1-6
d_call: NA
v_call: TRBV11-2
clone_size: NA

cdr3_aa: CASSLPAGGVAGELFF
cdr3_nt: TGTGCCAGCAGTTTACCTGCAGGGGGAGTTGCCGGGGAGCTGTTTTTT
j_call: TRBJ2-2
d_call: TRBD1
v_call: TRBV27
clone_size: NA

cdr3_aa: CASSFGTAQWGSYEQYF
cdr3_nt: TGTGCCAGCAGCTTCGGGACAGCCCAATGGGGCTCCTACGAGCAGTACTTC
j_call: TRBJ2-7
d_call: TRBD1
v_call: TRBV13
clone_size: NA

cdr3_aa: CASSEALEHSPLHF
cdr3_nt: TGCGCCAGCAGTGAGGCGCTAGAGCATTCACCCCTCCACTTT
j_call: TRBJ1-6
d_call: NA
v_call: TRBV10-2
clone_size: few

cdr3_aa: CASRGQGHSPLHF
cdr3_nt: TGTGCCAGCAGAGGACAGGGCCATTCACCCCTCCACTTT
j_call: TRBJ1-6
d_call: TRBD1
v_call: TRBV2
clone_size: many

cdr3_aa: CAISDPTGMSTEAFF
cdr3_nt: TGTGCCATCAGTGACCCGACAGGGATGAGCACTGAAGCTTTCTTT
j_call: TRBJ1-1
d_call: TRBD1
v_call: TRBV10-3
clone_size: NA